The 5 T cell receptor beta chains reported below all come from one sample, sequenced in a study of blood T cell repertoires in COVID-19. The assay was immunoSEQ multiplex PCR, and TCRdb's table has in-frame clones only and misses some. The data contain about 180,000 clones, 89% of them singletons. What was sequenced was PBMCs or T cells enriched from blood (not recorded which). The receptors shown here come from a middle-aged woman with acute COVID-19.

The genes are TRBV19 and TRBJ1-3; D unclear. V lost 2 bases and J lost 2, with 13 bases in between. This CDR3 contains 16 residues. Germline V gives CDR1 LNHDA, CDR2 SQIVND (reference sequence). The CDR3 loop reads CASSIYLGEAGNTIYF. CDR3 coding DNA: TGTGCCAGTAGTATATATCTGGGAGAGGCTGGAAACACCATATATTTT.

At least ten counts were recorded for this clone. This specimen includes other DNA sequences encoding the same CDR3. The chain is built from TRBV2 and TRBJ1-1; weak D call: TRBD1 (6 bases). Germline loops: CDR1 SNHLY, CDR2 FYNNEI. V lost 3 bases and J 1 base, leaving 9 bases between the germline ends. There are 14 residues in the CDR3. The CDR3 loop reads CASSEVRGNTEAFF. The CDR3 DNA reads as TGTGCCAGCAGTGAGGTCAGGGGGAACACTGAAGCTTTCTTT. Full variable domain (remainder filled in from reference TRBV2 and TRBJ1-1): EPEVTQTPSHQVTQMGQEVILRCVPISNHLYFYWYRQILGQKVEFLVSFYNNEISEKSEIFDDQFSVERPDGSNFTLKIRSTKLEDSAMYFCASSEVRGNTEAFFGQGTRLTVV.

This rearrangement joins TRBV19 to TRBJ1-1; no reliable D call. V dropped 3 bases and J dropped 1 base, with 6 bases sitting between them. The germline gives CDR1 LNHDA, CDR2 SQIVND (reference sequence). The CDR3 has 13 residues. CDR3 in DNA: TGTGCCAGTAGTATGGAGGGGAACACTGAAGCTTTCTTT. Protein product: CASSMEGNTEAFF.

This chain uses TRBV4-1 with TRBJ2-7; 9 bases are a match to TRBD2. The CDR3 has 18 amino acids. V dropped 4 bases and J dropped 2; count of bases not matched to a gene: 15. Germline V gene data show CDR1 as MGHRA and CDR2 as YSYEKL. The CDR3 bases are TGCGCCAGCAGCCCGTCAGACCTCCGACTAGCGGAAACCTACGAGCAGTACTTC. It encodes CASSPSDLRLAETYEQYF.

The chain links TRBV30 to TRBJ2-3; 12 bases agree with TRBD2. CDR3 length: 15 amino acids. CDR1 is GTSNPN, CDR2 SVGIG, per germline (reference sequence). Losses at the gene ends were 5 bases for V and 2 bases for J; bases not matched to a gene: 5. This chain's CDR3 is CAWALAGGPTDTQYF. CDR3 DNA: TGTGCCTGGGCCCTAGCGGGAGGGCCCACAGATACGCAGTATTTT.